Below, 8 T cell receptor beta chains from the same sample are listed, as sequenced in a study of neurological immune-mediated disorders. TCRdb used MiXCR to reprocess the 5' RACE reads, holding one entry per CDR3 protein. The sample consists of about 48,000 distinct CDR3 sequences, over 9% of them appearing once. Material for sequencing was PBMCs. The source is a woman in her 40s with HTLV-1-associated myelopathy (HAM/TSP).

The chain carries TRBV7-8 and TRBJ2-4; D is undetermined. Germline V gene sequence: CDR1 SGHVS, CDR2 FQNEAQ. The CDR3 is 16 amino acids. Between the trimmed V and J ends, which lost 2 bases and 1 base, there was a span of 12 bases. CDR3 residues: CASSLKPFGAKNIQYF. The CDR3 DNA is TGTGCCAGCAGCTTAAAGCCTTTTGGTGCCAAAAACATTCAGTACTTC.

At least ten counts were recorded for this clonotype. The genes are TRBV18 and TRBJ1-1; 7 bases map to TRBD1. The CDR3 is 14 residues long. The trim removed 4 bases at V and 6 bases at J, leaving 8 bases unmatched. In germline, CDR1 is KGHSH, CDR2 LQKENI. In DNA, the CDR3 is TGTGCCAGCTCACGTATGACAGGGAGGGCTGAAGCTTTCTTT. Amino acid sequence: CASSRMTGRAEAFF.

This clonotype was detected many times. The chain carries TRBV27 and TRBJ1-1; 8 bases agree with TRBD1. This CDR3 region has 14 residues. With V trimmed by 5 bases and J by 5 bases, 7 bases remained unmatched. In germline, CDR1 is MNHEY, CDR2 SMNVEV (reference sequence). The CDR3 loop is CASSPGQAGTEAFF. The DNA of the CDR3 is TGTGCCAGCAGTCCGGGACAGGCGGGGACTGAAGCTTTCTTT.

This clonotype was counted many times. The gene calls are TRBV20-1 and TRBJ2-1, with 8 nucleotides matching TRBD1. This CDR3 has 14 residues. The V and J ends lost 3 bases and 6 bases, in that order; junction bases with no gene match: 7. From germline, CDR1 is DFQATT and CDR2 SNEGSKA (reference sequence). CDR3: CSASRTGKSNEQFF. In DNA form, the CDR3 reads TGCAGTGCTAGCCGGACAGGGAAGTCCAATGAGCAGTTCTTC.

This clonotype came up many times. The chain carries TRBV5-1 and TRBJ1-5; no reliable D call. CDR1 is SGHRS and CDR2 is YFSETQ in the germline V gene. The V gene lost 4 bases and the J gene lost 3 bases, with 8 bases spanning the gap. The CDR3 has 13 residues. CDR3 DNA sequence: TGCGCCAGCAGCCGGGAGATCAATCAGCCCCAGCATTTT. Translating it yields CASSREINQPQHF.

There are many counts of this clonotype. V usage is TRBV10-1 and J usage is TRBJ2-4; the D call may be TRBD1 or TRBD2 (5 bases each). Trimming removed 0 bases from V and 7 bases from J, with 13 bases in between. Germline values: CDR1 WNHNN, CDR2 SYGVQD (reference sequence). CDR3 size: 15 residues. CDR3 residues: CASSESTFGTNIQYF. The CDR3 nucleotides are TGCGCCAGCAGTGAGTCCACATTCGGGACGAACATTCAGTACTTC.

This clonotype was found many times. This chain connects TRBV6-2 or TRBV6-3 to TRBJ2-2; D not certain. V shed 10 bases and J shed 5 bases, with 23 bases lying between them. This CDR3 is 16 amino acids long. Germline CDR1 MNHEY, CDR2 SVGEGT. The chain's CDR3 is CATHPRNKGMTGELFF. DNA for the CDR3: TGTGCCACTCACCCAAGGAATAAAGGAATGACCGGGGAGCTGTTTTTT.

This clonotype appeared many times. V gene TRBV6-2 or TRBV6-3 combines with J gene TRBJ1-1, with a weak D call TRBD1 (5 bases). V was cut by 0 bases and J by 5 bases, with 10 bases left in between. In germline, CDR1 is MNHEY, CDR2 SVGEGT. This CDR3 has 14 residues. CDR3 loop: CASSYSTDGTEAFF. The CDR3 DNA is TGTGCCAGCAGTTACTCGACAGATGGGACTGAAGCTTTCTTT.